The clone carrying this T cell receptor (beta chain) is labeled as medium-sized. The antigen is unknown. TCRdb called the reads again in MiXCR, with one record for every CDR3 protein. Of roughly 4,000 distinct CDR3 sequences listed, around 14% are singletons. With V trimmed by 7 bases and J by 9 bases, 12 bases remained unmatched. Germline V gives CDR1 LNHDA, CDR2 SQIVND (reference sequence). The CDR3 loop spans 14 amino acids. The data belong to a study of liver allograft versus peripheral blood T cells. Whole-study context: Transplanted livers held T cell receptor repertoires, and these were compared with repertoires in recipients' peripheral blood.

Study findings and constraints: Repertoires found inside liver allografts reportedly differed from T cell receptor repertoires in peripheral blood.

The V gene is TRBV19, the J gene TRBJ2-1; 7 nucleotides align to TRBD1. This receptor was taken from a human patient who had a liver transplant. Certain T cells may be donor cells from the graft. The chain's CDR3 is CASNLQQGFGEQFF. The DNA of the CDR3 is TGTGCCAGTAATCTGCAACAGGGGTTCGGTGAGCAGTTCTTC.